This entry describes one T cell receptor (beta chain). Libraries were prepared by immunoSEQ multiplex PCR; TCRdb keeps only in-frame clonotypes and omits some of them. The sample carries 120,000 or so clones, 70% to 90% recorded once. The data derive from a study of blood T cell repertoires in COVID-19. As for the study in general: Spain, Italy and the United States supplied samples that represented acute and convalescent COVID-19.

V was cut by 5 bases and J by 7 bases, with 21 bases left in between. Looked up from germline, CDR1 is MNHEY and CDR2 is SVGEGT. This CDR3 contains 16 residues. The chain has TRBV6-2 or TRBV6-3 and TRBJ1-5; no definite D call. Sequencing was performed on peripheral blood. This clonotype originated in a woman aged 80 or older with acute or convalescent COVID-19. The CDR3 region is CASSQYSGKRPQPQHF. The CDR3 DNA reads as TGTGCCAGCAGTCAATATTCGGGAAAACGGCCCCAGCCCCAGCATTTT.